The 7 T cell receptor beta chains below all came from one sample that was sequenced in a study of metastatic and nonmetastatic thyroid tumors. TCRdb reprocessed the PCR reads via MiXCR. The sample has 8,500 to 13,000 clones; roughly 28% are singletons. No patient had received any treatment before thyroid surgery. Input material: tumor tissue. Every receptor here comes from a male donor with papillary thyroid cancer or a benign thyroid nodule (not recorded which). Some clones in this sample may be carry-over from other donors' samples.

This rearrangement joins TRBV7-9 to TRBJ1-2; tentative D call: TRBD1 (6 bases). The V and J ends lost 5 bases and 5 bases respectively, with 12 bases between them. Germline V gene data show CDR1 as SEHNR and CDR2 as FQNEAQ (reference sequence). CDR3 length: 13 residues. CDR3 protein: CASSQNRVYGYTF. CDR3 nucleotide sequence: TGTGCCAGCAGCCAGAACAGGGTTTATGGCTACACCTTC.

This clone was seen repeatedly, ten times or more. The chain employs TRBV2 and TRBJ2-6; D uncertain. This CDR3 spans 16 amino acids. With 4 bases removed from V and 5 bases from J, the gap between germline ends came to 15 bases. The germline gives CDR1 SNHLY, CDR2 FYNNEI. The CDR3 sequence is CASSALWGTRANVLTF. As DNA, the CDR3 is TGTGCCAGCAGTGCCCTATGGGGTACTAGGGCCAACGTCCTGACTTTC.

This clone was found many times. V is TRBV7-9 and J is TRBJ2-7; 8 bases are shared with TRBD2. This CDR3 region has 14 residues. The V gene end was trimmed by 5 bases and the J gene end by 6 bases; junction bases not matched to a gene: 9. CDR1 is SEHNR, CDR2 FQNEAQ, per germline (reference sequence). In DNA form, the CDR3 reads TGTGCCAGCAGCCTCGAGCGGGAGAAGGCCGAGCAGTACGTC. Encoded protein: CASSLEREKAEQYV.

The chain is built from TRBV20-1 and TRBJ2-7; 9 positions match TRBD1. Germline CDR1 reads DFQATT; CDR2 reads SNEGSKA (reference sequence). The J segment lost 0 bases and the V segment lost 3 bases, leaving 9 bases of the junction unmatched. There are 16 residues in the CDR3. In DNA, the CDR3 is TGCAGTGCTAGGGTCGGCGGGACAGGGTACTCCTACGAGCAGTACTTC. Protein: CSARVGGTGYSYEQYF.

The J gene is TRBJ2-7, the V gene TRBV28, with D uncertain. V lost 1 base and J lost 6, with 10 bases in between. The CDR3 has 13 residues. Germline loops: CDR1 MDHEN, CDR2 SYDVKM. The CDR3 is CASSLLGYSEQYF. The CDR3 DNA is TGTGCCAGCAGTTTATTGGGGTACAGCGAGCAGTACTTC.

This chain links TRBV30 with TRBJ2-3; TRBD2 aligns across 8 bases. This CDR3 has 16 residues. V shed 5 bases, J shed 1 base, and the junction held 11 bases outside the gene matches. Looked up from germline, CDR1 is GTSNPN and CDR2 is SVGIG (reference sequence). CDR3 coding DNA: TGTGCCTGGTCCACAGGAAATAGCGGGGGCACAGATACGCAGTATTTT. It encodes CAWSTGNSGGTDTQYF.

This clone showed up just a few times. This chain uses TRBV6-1 with TRBJ2-1, with D possibly TRBD2 on 5 matching bases. The V and J ends lost 5 bases and 0 bases respectively, with 14 bases between them. The length of the CDR3 is 16 residues. Germline V gene lookup returns CDR1 MNHNS and CDR2 SASEGT. The CDR3, as DNA: TGTGCCAGCAGTCGCTCCCATCGGGGCTCCTACAATGAGCAGTTCTTC. Amino acid sequence: CASSRSHRGSYNEQFF.